This entry describes one T cell receptor beta chain. Its target is unknown. The record originates from a study of cytomegalovirus exposure and HLA in healthy donors. This PCR relied on a set of 60 Vbeta primers and 13 Jbeta primers. Per the authors' pipeline: Later work found 80 million to 85 million unique TCR beta chains, with some 11 million shared. Clones were read by immunoSEQ multiplex PCR, and TCRdb kept only the in-frame ones, dropping some. Clone size and the V and J calls come from that table; the DNA yielded D and trimming. The sample yields around 160,000 clones, just under 75% seen once. Germline CDR1 and CDR2: MNHNS and SASEGT. V was cut by 2 bases and J by 6 bases, with 15 bases left in between. This CDR3 has 15 amino acids. Study-level points and caveats: TCR beta V segments were, for the most part, productive about 87% or about 30% of the time in an earlier analysis.

The rearrangement joins TRBV6-1 to TRBJ2-3, with D possibly TRBD2 on 5 matching bases. The origin of this receptor is a woman between 18 and 29 years old in good health and CMV-seronegative. The sequencing input was PBMCs. The CDR3 DNA sequence: TGTGCCAGCAGTGAAACCGGGATCAAGGTGGATACGCAGTATTTT. Translation gives CASSETGIKVDTQYF.